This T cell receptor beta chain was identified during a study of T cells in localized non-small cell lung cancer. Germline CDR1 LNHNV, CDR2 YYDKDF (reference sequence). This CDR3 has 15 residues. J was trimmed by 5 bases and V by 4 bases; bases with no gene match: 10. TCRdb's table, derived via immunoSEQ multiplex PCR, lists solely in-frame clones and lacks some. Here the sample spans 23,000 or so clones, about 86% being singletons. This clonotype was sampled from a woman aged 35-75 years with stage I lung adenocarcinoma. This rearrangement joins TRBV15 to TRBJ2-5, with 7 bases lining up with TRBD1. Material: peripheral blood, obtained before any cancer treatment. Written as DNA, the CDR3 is TGTGCCACCAGCACCCCAGACAGGGTTGGTGAGACCCAGTACTTC. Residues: CATSTPDRVGETQYF.